This TCR beta chain was sequenced for a study of CD8 T cells in Susac syndrome. RNA, at roughly 0.45 to 1 ug, was reverse transcribed with random hexamers. The TCR beta CDR3 was amplified by immunoSEQ multiplex PCR across 54 Vbeta, 13 Jbeta. TCRdb reanalysed the immunoSEQ multiplex PCR reads using MiXCR and keeps one entry per CDR3 protein. The repertoire holds around 150,000 distinct CDR3 sequences, with around 95% as singletons. Patients with stable or active relapsing-remitting disease, all of them treatment-naive, made up the multiple sclerosis controls. V gave up 2 bases and J gave up 0 bases; unmatched junction bases: 5. CDR1 is SGHTA, CDR2 FQGTGA, per germline. The CDR3 sequence is 16 residues long.

This TCR was recovered from a human donor with multiple sclerosis. The sample taken for sequencing was CD4+ T cells from PBMCs. The rearrangement links TRBV7-3 to TRBJ1-1; TRBD1 matches at 8 bases. The CDR3 is CASSLRADRVNTEAFF. The CDR3 bases are TGTGCCAGCAGCTTACGGGCGGACAGGGTGAACACTGAAGCTTTCTTT.